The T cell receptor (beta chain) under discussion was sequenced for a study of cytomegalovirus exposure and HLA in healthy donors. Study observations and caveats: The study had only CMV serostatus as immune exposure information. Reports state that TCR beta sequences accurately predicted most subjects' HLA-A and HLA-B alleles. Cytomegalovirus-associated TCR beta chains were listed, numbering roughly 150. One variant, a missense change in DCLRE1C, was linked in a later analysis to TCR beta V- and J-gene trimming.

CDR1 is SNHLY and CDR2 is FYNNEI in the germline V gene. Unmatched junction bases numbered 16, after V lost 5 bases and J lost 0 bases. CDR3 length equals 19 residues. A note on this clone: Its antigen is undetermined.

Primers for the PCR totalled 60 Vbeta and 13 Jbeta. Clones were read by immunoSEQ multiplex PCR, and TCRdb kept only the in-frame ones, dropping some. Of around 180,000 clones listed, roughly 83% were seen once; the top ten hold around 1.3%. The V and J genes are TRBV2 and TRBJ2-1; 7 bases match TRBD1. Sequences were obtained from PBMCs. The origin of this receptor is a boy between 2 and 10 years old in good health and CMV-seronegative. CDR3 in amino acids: CASSPLPWTGFGSYNEQFF. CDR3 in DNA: TGTGCCAGCAGTCCCTTGCCATGGACAGGTTTTGGCTCCTACAATGAGCAGTTCTTC. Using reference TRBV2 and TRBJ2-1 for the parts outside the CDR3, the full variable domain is EPEVTQTPSHQVTQMGQEVILRCVPISNHLYFYWYRQILGQKVEFLVSFYNNEISEKSEIFDDQFSVERPDGSNFTLKIRSTKLEDSAMYFCASSPLPWTGFGSYNEQFFGPGTRLTVL.